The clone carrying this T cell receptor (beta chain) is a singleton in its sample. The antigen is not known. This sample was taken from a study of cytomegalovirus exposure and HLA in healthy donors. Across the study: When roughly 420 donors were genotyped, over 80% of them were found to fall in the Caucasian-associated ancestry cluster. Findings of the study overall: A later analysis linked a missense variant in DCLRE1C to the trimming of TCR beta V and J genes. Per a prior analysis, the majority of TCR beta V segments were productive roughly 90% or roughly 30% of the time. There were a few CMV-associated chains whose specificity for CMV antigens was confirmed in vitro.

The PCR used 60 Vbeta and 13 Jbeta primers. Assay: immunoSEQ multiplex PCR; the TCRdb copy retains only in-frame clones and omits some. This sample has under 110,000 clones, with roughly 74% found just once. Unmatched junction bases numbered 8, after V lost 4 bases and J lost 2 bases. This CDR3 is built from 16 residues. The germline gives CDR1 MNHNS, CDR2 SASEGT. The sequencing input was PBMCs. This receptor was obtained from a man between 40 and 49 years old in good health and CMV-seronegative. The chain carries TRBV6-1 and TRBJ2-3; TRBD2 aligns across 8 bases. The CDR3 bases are TGTGCCAGCAGTGGCCAACTAGCGGCTAACACAGATACGCAGTATTTT. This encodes CASSGQLAANTDTQYF.